One and the same sample provided the 19 T cell receptor beta chains below, sequenced in a study of shared clonotypes between healthy human individuals. Method: immunoSEQ multiplex PCR; TCRdb's copy keeps in-frame clones and lacks some. The sample contains more than 2 million clones, about 95% of which appear only once. Specimen: naive CD4+ T cells sorted from blood. Subset: CD45RA+ positively selected. These receptor sequences come from a man between 18 and 35 years old in good health.

This rearrangement joins TRBV4-3 to TRBJ2-7; D is uncertain. CDR1 is LGHNA, CDR2 YSLEER, per germline. Trimming took off 2 bases at V and 2 bases at J, with 13 bases between the two ends. The CDR3 covers 15 residues. In DNA, the CDR3 is TGCGCCAGCAGCCAACTTCCCGACTGGACCTACGAGCAGTACTTC. Its translation is CASSQLPDWTYEQYF.

The chain is built from TRBV6-1 and TRBJ1-1, with 7 bases identical to TRBD1. Germline values: CDR1 MNHNS, CDR2 SASEGT. The V gene end was trimmed by 8 bases and the J gene end by 4 bases; junction bases not matched to a gene: 7. CDR3 length equals 13 residues. For the CDR3, the DNA is TGTGCCAGCTGCAGGGGGTTTGGCACTGAAGCTTTCTTT. Translating gives CASCRGFGTEAFF.

This clone occurred once. The DNA for the CDR3 is TGCGCCAGCAGTGATCAGGGCTTTTCACCCCTCCACTTT. It is translated as CASSDQGFSPLHF. The chain joins TRBV10-2 to TRBJ1-6, with a weak D call TRBD1 (5 bases). The CDR3 extends over 13 amino acids. The germline gives CDR1 WSHSY, CDR2 SAAADI. V was cut by 3 bases and J by 9 bases, with 9 bases left in between.

The chain has TRBV4-1 and TRBJ1-4; D might be TRBD1 (5 bases). V lost 4 bases to trimming and J lost 0 bases, with 12 bases between them. Germline loops: CDR1 MGHRA, CDR2 YSYEKL. The CDR3 length is 16 residues. CDR3 coding DNA: TGCGCCAGCAGCCTACGTGGGGGATCAACTAATGAAAAACTGTTTTTT. It encodes CASSLRGGSTNEKLFF.

This clone was seen once. The J gene is TRBJ2-5, the V gene TRBV6-1; D is uncertain. The J call could be wrong; TRBJ2-7 is a better fit for the DNA end. Germline V gene data show CDR1 as MNHNS and CDR2 as SASEGT. The CDR3 sequence is 14 residues long. CDR3 in amino acids: CASSDRLGTYEQYF. CDR3 DNA: TGTGCCAGCAGTGACAGGCTGGGCACCTACGAGCAGTACTTC.

This chain uses TRBV13 with TRBJ2-7, with 7 bases lining up with TRBD1. CDR1 and CDR2 (germline): PRHDT, FYEKMQ (reference sequence). This CDR3 contains 13 residues. With 4 bases clipped from V and 4 bases from J, the junction kept 4 bases outside the gene matches. In DNA form, the CDR3 reads TGTGCCAGCAGCTCTGAGACAGGGTACGAGCAGTACTTC. Translating it yields CASSSETGYEQYF.

The V gene is TRBV28, the J gene TRBJ1-1, with D uncertain. With 8 bases removed from V and 6 bases from J, the gap between germline ends came to 10 bases. The CDR3 totals 11 residues. Germline-derived CDR1 and CDR2 are MDHEN and SYDVKM. CDR3 residues: CASSLYPEAFF. The CDR3 DNA reads as TGTGCCAGCTCCCTTTACCCTGAAGCTTTCTTT.

J is TRBJ2-5 and V is TRBV2; D is possibly TRBD1 (6 bases). Trimming shortened V by 4 bases and J by 5 bases, and 14 bases separated the two germline ends. This CDR3 region has 14 residues. Germline CDR1 SNHLY, CDR2 FYNNEI. The CDR3 nucleotides read TGTGCCAGCAGTGGAAGGGGCAGGGGTGAGACCCAGTACTTC. Amino acids: CASSGRGRGETQYF.

Turning to this clone: The junction departs from the called germline gene at one end, perhaps through a read error. The rearrangement uses TRBV18 and TRBJ2-1; D is possibly TRBD1 (6 bases). The V gene's germline CDR1 is KGHSH and CDR2 LQKENI. CDR3 length: 12 residues. CDR3: CASSPQGSEQFF. CDR3 sequence (DNA): TGTGCCAGCTCCCCACAGGGTAGTGAGCAGTTCTTC. The full variable domain, in which reference TRBV18 and TRBJ2-1 provide the parts outside the CDR3, is NAGVMQNPRHLVRRRGQEARLRCSPMKGHSHVYWYRQLPEEGLKFMVYLQKENIIDESGMPKERFSAEFPKEGPSILRIQQVVRGDSAAYFCASSPQGSEQFFGPGTRLTVL.

With respect to this clone: The same CDR3 is also encoded by other DNA sequences in this sample. V and J are TRBV18 and TRBJ2-7, with D unclear. With 3 bases removed from V and 0 bases from J, the gap between germline ends came to 9 bases. Germline CDR1 reads KGHSH; CDR2 reads LQKENI. The length of the CDR3 is 14 residues. CDR3 nucleotide sequence: TGTGCCAGCTCACCCGGGTCTAGCTCCTACGAGCAGTACTTC. Translated, it gives CASSPGSSSYEQYF.

This rearrangement joins TRBV18 to TRBJ1-1; D is undetermined. Trimming cost V 3 bases and J 3 bases, with 8 bases left between them. CDR3 length equals 13 residues. Germline V gene sequence: CDR1 KGHSH, CDR2 LQKENI. The CDR3 DNA reads as TGTGCCAGCTCACCGGGGTGGGACACTGAAGCTTTCTTT. Protein sequence: CASSPGWDTEAFF.

The chain couples TRBV11-2 to TRBJ2-1; 10 bases are shared with TRBD2. Trimming took 2 bases from V and 1 from J; bases not matched to a gene: 8. The CDR3 contains 18 residues. From germline, CDR1 is SGHAT and CDR2 FQNNGV. CDR3: CASSLSLAGAFSYNEQFF. CDR3 DNA sequence: TGTGCCAGCAGCTTAAGTCTAGCGGGGGCTTTTTCCTACAATGAGCAGTTCTTC.

The chain employs TRBV19 and TRBJ1-5, with 8 bases aligning to TRBD1. V lost 1 base to trimming and J lost 1 base; unmatched junction nucleotides: 6. Looked up from germline, CDR1 is LNHDA and CDR2 is SQIVND (reference sequence). The CDR3 is 17 amino acids. CDR3 coding DNA: TGTGCCAGTAGTATAGTCCCGACAGGGGCGAGCAATCAGCCCCAGCATTTT. This sequence encodes CASSIVPTGASNQPQHF.

This chain uses TRBV6-5 with TRBJ2-3, with 8 bases matching TRBD2. The germline gives CDR1 MNHEY, CDR2 SVGAGI. V was pared by 8 bases and J by 2 bases, with 9 bases of the junction left unmatched. The CDR3 runs to 15 residues. The CDR3 DNA follows: TGTGCCAGCCACCGTGGGCGGGGGGCCACAGATACGCAGTATTTT. It translates to CASHRGRGATDTQYF.

The V call is TRBV21-1, the J call TRBJ2-3; TRBD2, as called in the table, went unchecked against the DNA. TRBV21-1 is tagged as a pseudogene. CDR3 length: 16 amino acids. This CDR3 is CASSKGLAGVTDTQYF. The DNA of the CDR3 is TGTGCCAGCAGCAAGGGACTAGCGGGAGTTACAGATACGCAGTATTTT.

The genes are TRBV18 and TRBJ2-7; perhaps TRBD1 as D (6 bases). This CDR3 spans 13 amino acids. The germline V and J ends were trimmed by 2 bases and 6 bases, with 11 bases remaining between them. The V gene's germline CDR1 is KGHSH and CDR2 LQKENI. CDR3 coding DNA: TGTGCCAGCTCACCAGGCCAGGGGATCGAGCAGTACTTC. It is translated as CASSPGQGIEQYF.

This rearrangement joins TRBV18 to TRBJ2-4; D is possibly TRBD1 (5 bases). The CDR3 has 16 amino acids. Germline CDR1 KGHSH, CDR2 LQKENI. Trimming took off 0 bases at V and 2 bases at J, with 11 bases between the two ends. Here the CDR3 DNA reads TGTGCCAGCTCACCACCGTCGGCAGGGACCAAAAACATTCAGTACTTC. Protein product: CASSPPSAGTKNIQYF.

The V gene is TRBV10-3, the J gene TRBJ2-3; 10 bases are a match to TRBD2. Germline-derived CDR1 and CDR2 are ENHRY and SYGVKD. The CDR3 extends over 16 amino acids. The V segment lost 5 bases and the J segment 2 bases; nucleotides outside the gene matches: 7. CDR3 loop: CAISTSSGGVTDTQYF. The CDR3, as DNA: TGTGCCATCAGTACTTCTAGCGGGGGAGTCACAGATACGCAGTATTTT.

The chain recombines TRBV28 with TRBJ1-2, with D possibly being TRBD1 (5 bases). V lost 2 bases and J lost 4, with 14 bases in between. Germline CDR1 and CDR2: MDHEN and SYDVKM. This CDR3 has 15 amino acids. In DNA form, the CDR3 reads TGTGCCAGCAGTTTAGGTTCGCAGGGCCTCTATGGCTACACCTTC. Its protein product is CASSLGSQGLYGYTF.